The 17 T cell receptor beta chains presented below share a single source sample, sequenced in a study of long-term antiretroviral therapy in people with HIV. Version v3.0 of the immunoSEQ assay ran at survey level. TCRdb's copy holds only in-frame clones and misses some; the assay was immunoSEQ multiplex PCR. The table has more than 11,000 clones, around 80% seen once. The sample was unsorted PBMCs, taken 3.1 years after starting antiretroviral therapy. The receptor set was obtained from a man between 35 and 55 years old with HIV.

The rearrangement uses TRBV11-2 and TRBJ2-2, with a possible D match to TRBD2 (6 bases). CDR3 length: 15 residues. The V and J ends lost 5 bases and 0 bases respectively, with 10 bases between them. CDR1 and CDR2 (germline): SGHAT, FQNNGV. CDR3 sequence: CASSGGLANTGELFF. The CDR3 DNA is TGTGCCAGCAGCGGGGGACTGGCGAACACCGGGGAGCTGTTTTTT.

This chain joins TRBV19 and TRBJ1-5; 7 bases are a match to TRBD1. CDR1 is LNHDA and CDR2 is SQIVND in the germline V gene (reference sequence). V was clipped by 1 base and J by 4 bases; unmatched bases: 7. The CDR3 loop spans 16 amino acids. As DNA, the CDR3 is TGTGCCAGTAGTATAGGACGACAGGGTGGGAATCAGCCCCAGCATTTT. Translation: CASSIGRQGGNQPQHF. Full variable domain (outside the CDR3, taken from reference TRBV19 and TRBJ1-5): DGGITQSPKYLFRKEGQNVTLSCEQNLNHDAMYWYRQDPGQGLRLIYYSQIVNDFQKGDIAEGYSVSREKKESFPLTVTSAQKNPTAFYLCASSIGRQGGNQPQHFGDGTRLSIL.

V usage is TRBV7-2 and J usage is TRBJ2-7, with D possibly TRBD2 on 5 matching bases. The CDR3 runs 13 residues. Per the germline V gene, CDR1 is SGHTA and CDR2 is FQGNSA. V was cut by 3 bases and J by 4 bases, with 10 bases left in between. CDR3 coding DNA: TGTGCCAGCAGCTTGTCTAGACTATACGAGCAGTACTTC. As protein: CASSLSRLYEQYF.

The chain links TRBV6-5 to TRBJ1-1; perhaps TRBD1 as D (6 bases). The CDR3 totals 16 residues. Per the germline V gene, CDR1 is MNHEY and CDR2 is SVGAGI. Deletions cut 0 bases from V and 0 bases from J, with 11 bases between. DNA of the CDR3: TGTGCCAGCAGTTACTCGGGGGCCCGGTTGAACACTGAAGCTTTCTTT. This codes for CASSYSGARLNTEAFF.

The V gene is TRBV10-1, the J gene TRBJ2-4; D uncertain. Germline lookup yields CDR1 WNHNN and CDR2 SYGVQD (reference sequence). The CDR3 extends over 16 amino acids. Trimming cost V 3 bases and J 0 bases, with 12 bases left between them. Written as DNA, the CDR3 is TGCGCCAGCAGTGAAGTGGCAGGCCCAGCCAAAAACATTCAGTACTTC. Its translation: CASSEVAGPAKNIQYF.

The genes are TRBV19 and TRBJ1-2; TRBD1 might be the D (5 bases). CDR3 length: 17 residues. CDR1 LNHDA and CDR2 SQIVND come from the germline V gene (reference sequence). V lost 3 bases, J lost 3 bases, and 20 bases lay in between. The CDR3 nucleotides are TGTGCCAGTAGTATTCCCTGGGGGGAGGACCTGGACTATGGCTACACCTTC. The encoded protein is CASSIPWGEDLDYGYTF.

The CDR3 here is CASREKWGAMEKLFF. In nucleotides, the CDR3 is TGTGCCAGCAGGGAAAAGTGGGGCGCAATGGAAAAACTGTTTTTT. V usage is TRBV6-6 and J usage is TRBJ1-4; TRBD1 might be the D (5 bases). Trimming left V 6 bases short and J 8 bases short, with 19 bases between. There are 15 residues in the CDR3. Per germline, CDR1 MNHNY and CDR2 SVGAGI (reference sequence).

The V call is TRBV4-1, the J call TRBJ2-1, with 13 bases matching TRBD2. Germline V gene lookup returns CDR1 MGHRA and CDR2 YSYEKL. Germline trimming cut 5 bases from V and 2 bases from J; bases unmatched to any gene: 3. The CDR3 extends over 16 amino acids. In DNA form, the CDR3 reads TGCGCCAGCAGCGTGGGACTAGCGGGGCCCTACAATGAGCAGTTCTTC. It codes for CASSVGLAGPYNEQFF.

The gene calls are TRBV23-1 and TRBJ1-5, with D unclear. TRBV23-1 is reported as an ORF; its role is uncertain. The V and J ends lost 10 bases and 6 bases respectively, with 7 bases between them. This CDR3 contains 10 residues. The CDR3 bases are TGCGCCATAAGAACTCAGCCCCAGCATTTT. The encoded protein is CAIRTQPQHF.

The V and J genes are TRBV2 and TRBJ1-1; D unresolved. V was shortened by 4 bases and J by 6 bases, with 12 bases between the two germline ends. This CDR3 spans 13 amino acids. Germline CDR1 is SNHLY and CDR2 is FYNNEI. The chain's CDR3 is CASSGQDGAEAFF. CDR3 DNA: TGTGCCAGCAGTGGGCAGGACGGGGCTGAAGCTTTCTTT.

The chain combines TRBV6-1 with TRBJ1-2; D is perhaps TRBD1 (6 bases). CDR1 and CDR2 (germline): MNHNS, SASEGT. V was trimmed by 2 bases and J by 0 bases, leaving 16 bases between them. The CDR3 extends over 17 amino acids. DNA for the CDR3: TGTGCCAGCAGTGAATTTGGAGGGGCAGGGGCTAACTATGGCTACACCTTC. It translates to CASSEFGGAGANYGYTF.

The chain joins TRBV15 to TRBJ1-5, with D maybe TRBD1 (5 bases). The CDR3 has 15 residues. Trimming pared 5 bases from V and 1 base from J, leaving 12 bases between. From germline, CDR1 is LNHNV and CDR2 YYDKDF (reference sequence). The CDR3 protein is CATSSQGLSNQPQHF. CDR3 bases: TGTGCCACCAGCTCCCAGGGCTTGAGCAATCAGCCCCAGCATTTT.

The rearrangement joins TRBV5-1 to TRBJ1-1; no clear D gene. In germline, CDR1 is SGHRS, CDR2 YFSETQ. V gave up 4 bases and J gave up 1 base, with 8 bases separating them. The CDR3 runs 13 residues. This CDR3 reads CASSPDGNTEAFF. DNA for the CDR3: TGCGCCAGCAGCCCCGACGGGAACACTGAAGCTTTCTTT.

The CDR3 DNA reads as TGTGCCAGCAGTTACTCGAGGTCGGCCCCCGCCCAGCATTTT. This encodes CASSYSRSAPAQHF. This chain connects TRBV6-6 to TRBJ1-5, with D unresolved. The V and J ends lost 0 bases and 11 bases respectively, with 14 bases between them. From germline, CDR1 is MNHNY and CDR2 SVGAGI (reference sequence). This CDR3 is built from 14 residues.

This chain links TRBV6-1 with TRBJ1-5, with 8 nucleotides matching TRBD1. Germline CDR1 reads MNHNS; CDR2 reads SASEGT. The ends lost 8 bases at V and 5 bases at J; junction bases unmatched: 5. The CDR3 runs 13 residues. The CDR3 DNA is TGTGCCAGCGGCAGGGGGCCCGATCAGCCCCAGCATTTT. Encoded protein: CASGRGPDQPQHF.

This chain uses TRBV6-6 with TRBJ1-1; D gene uncertain. The CDR3 is made up of 15 amino acids. Trimming pared 6 bases from V and 0 bases from J, leaving 14 bases between. Looked up from germline, CDR1 is MNHNY and CDR2 is SVGAGI (reference sequence). This CDR3 reads CASSYPGVVNTEAFF. In nucleotides, the CDR3 is TGTGCCAGCAGCTACCCCGGGGTCGTGAACACTGAAGCTTTCTTT.

This rearrangement joins TRBV20-1 to TRBJ2-7; 7 nucleotides agree with TRBD2. The ends lost 6 bases at V and 3 bases at J; junction bases unmatched: 2. Germline V gives CDR1 DFQATT, CDR2 SNEGSKA (reference sequence). This CDR3 has 11 residues. Here the CDR3 DNA reads TGCAGTGCCCCGGGAGGCTACGAGCAGTACTTC. Amino acids: CSAPGGYEQYF.